Each of the 18 T cell receptor beta chains below was sequenced from the same sample in a study of graft-versus-host responses after intestinal transplantation. Assay used: immunoSEQ multiplex PCR; TCRdb lists only in-frame clones, some missing. The data hold 75,000 to 100,000 clones, with roughly 83% observed a single time. This material consisted of PBMCs, taken 255 days after intestinal transplant. These receptors were taken from a human patient who received an intestinal transplant, so some T cells may come from the graft donor.

This clone was detected once. The chain recombines TRBV10-3 with TRBJ2-2; the match to TRBD1 covers 7 bases. This CDR3 has 15 residues. Per germline, CDR1 ENHRY and CDR2 SYGVKD. V was pared by 0 bases and J by 6 bases, with 4 bases of the junction left unmatched. For the CDR3, the DNA is TGTGCCATCAGTGAGTCGCCCGACAGGGCCGGGGAGCTGTTTTTT. It translates to CAISESPDRAGELFF.

The chain uses TRBV6-4 and TRBJ2-3; D not resolved. Trimming took 2 bases from V and 0 from J, leaving 3 bases between them. The CDR3 is made up of 13 amino acids. CDR1 and CDR2 from the germline V gene are MRHNA and SNTAGT. The CDR3, as DNA: TGTGCCAGCAGTGACACCAGCACAGATACGCAGTATTTT. Translation gives CASSDTSTDTQYF.

The CDR3 loop reads CASIGGASTEAFF. CDR3 coding DNA: TGTGCCAGCATCGGGGGCGCGAGCACTGAAGCTTTCTTT. V gene TRBV28 combines with J gene TRBJ1-1; tentatively, D is TRBD1 (6 bases). Trimming took 7 bases from V and 4 from J, leaving 13 bases between them. CDR3 length equals 13 residues. The germline CDR1 and CDR2 sequences are MDHEN and SYDVKM.

V gene TRBV2 combines with J gene TRBJ1-3; D unresolved. The length of the CDR3 is 16 residues. V lost 0 bases and J lost 0, with 9 bases in between. CDR1 and CDR2 from the germline V gene are SNHLY and FYNNEI. CDR3 in DNA: TGTGCCAGCAGTGAAGCCTCGACGGTCTCTGGAAACACCATATATTTT. It translates to CASSEASTVSGNTIYF.

This chain joins TRBV6-5 and TRBJ2-1, with a tentative D call TRBD1 (6 bases). Between the trimmed V and J ends, which lost 0 bases and 9 bases, there was a span of 9 bases. Germline CDR1 MNHEY, CDR2 SVGAGI. The CDR3 is made up of 13 amino acids. This CDR3 reads CASSYSRGGEQFF. Here the CDR3 DNA reads TGTGCCAGCAGTTACTCCAGGGGCGGTGAGCAGTTCTTC.

The chain joins TRBV9 to TRBJ2-1, with 7 bases matching TRBD2. The CDR3 contains 15 residues. Germline loops: CDR1 SGDLS, CDR2 YYNGEE. V lost 4 bases to trimming and J lost 6 bases; unmatched junction nucleotides: 10. Written as DNA, the CDR3 is TGTGCCAGCAGCTCCAAACTAGCGCACCTCAATGAGCAGTTCTTC. Encoded protein: CASSSKLAHLNEQFF.

The chain links TRBV4-2 to TRBJ2-1; 11 bases are a match to TRBD2. The CDR3 is 17 amino acids. V lost 0 bases, J lost 8 bases, and 9 bases stayed unmatched. Germline V gene sequence: CDR1 LGHNA, CDR2 YNFKEQ. CDR3 bases: TGTGCCAGCAGCCAAGATCAGCGGCTAGCGGGGGGATATGAGCAGTTCTTC. Protein product: CASSQDQRLAGGYEQFF.

This clone was observed a single time. The CDR3 sequence: CASSLGGGGRETQYF. The CDR3 DNA reads TGCGCCAGCAGCTTGGGGGGCGGCGGGAGAGAGACCCAGTACTTC. V and J are TRBV5-1 and TRBJ2-5, with 7 nucleotides matching TRBD2. Germline CDR1 is SGHRS and CDR2 is YFSETQ. This CDR3 comprises 15 residues. Unmatched junction bases numbered 6, after V lost 0 bases and J lost 4 bases.

The chain employs TRBV28 and TRBJ1-2; possibly TRBD1 for D (6 bases). The CDR3 has 13 amino acids. Germline V gene sequence: CDR1 MDHEN, CDR2 SYDVKM. Trimming removed 6 bases at V and 4 bases at J, with 12 bases between. CDR3 bases: TGTGCCAGCAGGCTCCCACAGGGCTATGGCTACACCTTC. Its translation is CASRLPQGYGYTF.

This clone is a singleton in its sample. The V gene is TRBV30, the J gene TRBJ1-1; the D is unclear. Germline V gives CDR1 GTSNPN, CDR2 SVGIG (reference sequence). Deletions cut 4 bases from V and 1 base from J, with 4 bases between. This CDR3 contains 11 residues. CDR3: CAWMWNTEAFF. As DNA, the CDR3 is TGTGCCTGGATGTGGAACACTGAAGCTTTCTTT.

V gene TRBV30 combines with J gene TRBJ1-1; 7 positions agree with TRBD1. In germline, CDR1 is GTSNPN, CDR2 SVGIG (reference sequence). CDR3 length: 16 amino acids. With V trimmed by 5 bases and J by 0 bases, 12 bases remained unmatched. The CDR3 loop is CAWARDSTFLNTEAFF. In DNA form, the CDR3 reads TGTGCCTGGGCACGGGACAGCACATTTTTGAACACTGAAGCTTTCTTT.

The chain is built from TRBV5-1 and TRBJ2-2; D is possibly TRBD2 (6 bases). Trimming cost V 4 bases and J 6 bases, with 10 bases left between them. The V gene's germline CDR1 is SGHRS and CDR2 YFSETQ. The CDR3 loop spans 13 amino acids. The CDR3 DNA reads as TGCGCCAGCAGCCTCGGAGGGGCCGGGGAGCTGTTTTTT. Protein: CASSLGGAGELFF.

The chain recombines TRBV7-2 with TRBJ2-7; 8 bases line up with TRBD1. Germline lookup yields CDR1 SGHTA and CDR2 FQGNSA. The CDR3 extends over 12 amino acids. Trimming at V came to 3 bases and at J to 7 bases, leaving 2 bases not matched to a gene. The CDR3 protein is CASSFTGGEQYV. The CDR3 nucleotides read TGTGCCAGCAGCTTTACAGGGGGAGAGCAGTACGTC.

The chain recombines TRBV7-3 with TRBJ1-6; a possible D gene is TRBD1 (5 bases). V lost 5 bases to trimming and J lost 0 bases, with 17 bases between them. The CDR3 length is 18 residues. Germline V gene lookup returns CDR1 SGHTA and CDR2 FQGTGA. The CDR3, as DNA: TGTGCCAGCAGCCTAGAGGGACCCATGAGCTCCTATAATTCACCCCTCCACTTT. It translates to CASSLEGPMSSYNSPLHF. Using reference TRBV7-3 and TRBJ1-6 for the parts outside the CDR3, the full variable domain is GAGVSQTPSNKVTEKGKYVELRCDPISGHTALYWYRQSLGQGPEFLIYFQGTGAADDSGLPNDRFFAVRPEGSVSTLKIQRTERGDSAVYLCASSLEGPMSSYNSPLHFGNGTRLTVT.

This chain joins TRBV15 and TRBJ2-5, with TRBD1 identical over 8 bases. CDR3 length: 14 amino acids. Germline CDR1 and CDR2: LNHNV and YYDKDF (reference sequence). With 1 base clipped from V and 4 bases from J, the junction kept 2 bases outside the gene matches. CDR3 residues: CATSRGTGRETQYF. For the CDR3, the DNA is TGTGCCACCAGCAGAGGGACAGGGAGAGAGACCCAGTACTTC.

This chain uses TRBV11-2 with TRBJ2-1; 9 bases are shared with TRBD2. CDR3 length equals 16 residues. The germline V gene has CDR1 SGHAT and CDR2 FQNNGV. The V gene end was trimmed by 2 bases and the J gene end by 2 bases; junction bases not matched to a gene: 4. DNA for the CDR3: TGTGCCAGCAGCTTATTGAGCGGGAGGCCCTACAATGAGCAGTTCTTC. Its translation is CASSLLSGRPYNEQFF.

The rearrangement links TRBV9 to TRBJ1-6, with 9 nucleotides matching TRBD1. Germline CDR1 is SGDLS and CDR2 is YYNGEE. CDR3 length equals 14 residues. V shed 4 bases, J shed 8 bases, and the junction held 4 bases outside the gene matches. CDR3 protein: CASSIRDRDSPLHF. In DNA, the CDR3 is TGTGCCAGCAGCATCCGGGACAGGGATTCACCCCTCCACTTT.

The chain couples TRBV28 to TRBJ1-3; D not resolved. Germline V gene data show CDR1 as MDHEN and CDR2 as SYDVKM. CDR3 length: 13 amino acids. V was clipped by 2 bases and J by 4 bases, with 6 bases between them. The CDR3 DNA is TGTGCCAGCAGTTTAGCGCAGGGAAACACCATATATTTT. Its translation: CASSLAQGNTIYF.